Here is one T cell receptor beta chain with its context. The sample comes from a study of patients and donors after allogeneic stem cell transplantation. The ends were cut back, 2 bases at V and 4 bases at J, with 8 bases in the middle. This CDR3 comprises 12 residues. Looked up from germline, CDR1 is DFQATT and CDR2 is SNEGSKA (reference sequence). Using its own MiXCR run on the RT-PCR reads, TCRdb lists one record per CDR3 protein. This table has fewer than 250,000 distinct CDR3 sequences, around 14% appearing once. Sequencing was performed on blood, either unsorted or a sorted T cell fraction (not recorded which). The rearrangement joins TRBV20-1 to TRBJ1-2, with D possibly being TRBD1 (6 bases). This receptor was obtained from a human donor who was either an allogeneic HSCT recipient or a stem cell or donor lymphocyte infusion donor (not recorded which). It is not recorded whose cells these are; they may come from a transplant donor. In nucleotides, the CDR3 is TGCAGTGCTAGACGGACAGCCTATGGCTACACCTTC. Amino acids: CSARRTAYGYTF.